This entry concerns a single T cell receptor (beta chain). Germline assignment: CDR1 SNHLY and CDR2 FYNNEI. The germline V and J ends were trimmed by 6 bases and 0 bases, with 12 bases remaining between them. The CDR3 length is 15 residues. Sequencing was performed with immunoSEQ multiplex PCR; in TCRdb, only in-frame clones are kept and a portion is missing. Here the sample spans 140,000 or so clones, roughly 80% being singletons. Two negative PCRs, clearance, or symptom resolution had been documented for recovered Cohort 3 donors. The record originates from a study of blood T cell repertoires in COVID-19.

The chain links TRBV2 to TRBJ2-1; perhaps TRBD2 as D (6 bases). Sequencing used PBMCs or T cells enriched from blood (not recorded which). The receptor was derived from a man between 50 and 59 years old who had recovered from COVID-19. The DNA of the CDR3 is TGTGCCAGCAGGGATCTCGGGAGCTCCTACAATGAGCAGTTCTTC. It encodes CASRDLGSSYNEQFF.